The T cell receptor beta chain under discussion was sequenced for a study of PD-L1 blockade in urothelial cancer. Turning to the study itself: Blood drawn 3 weeks (second dose) and 6 weeks after treatment start was analyzed.

Time point: pretreatment peripheral blood. A word on this clone: Its antigen is unknown.

TCRdb's table, derived via immunoSEQ multiplex PCR, lists solely in-frame clones and lacks some. This sample yields more than 55,000 clones, of which about four fifths are seen a single time; roughly 5% belongs to the top ten. The CDR3 consists of 15 residues. Germline CDR1 WNHNN, CDR2 SYGVQD (reference sequence). The V end was cut by 0 bases, the J end by 0 bases, with 6 bases between. Study-level points and caveats: Improved survival was predicted by pretreatment blood TCR clonality below the median.

The sample in question was PBMCs, obtained around atezolizumab (anti-PD-L1) treatment. This clonotype was sampled from a man in his 70s with urothelial cancer. The V call is TRBV10-1, the J call TRBJ1-3; D is undetermined. The CDR3 nucleotides read TGCGCCAGCAGTGAGTCGAGGAGCTCTGGAAACACCATATATTTT. It is translated as CASSESRSSGNTIYF.